The text below deals with one T cell receptor (beta chain). The antigen is unknown. This sample stems from a study of metastatic and nonmetastatic thyroid tumors. General study findings and limits: Benign nodules reportedly had significantly lower TCR beta diversity than malignant thyroid tumors in blood and tumor.

Germline trimming cut 4 bases from V and 9 bases from J; bases unmatched to any gene: 10. The CDR3 covers 14 residues. From germline, CDR1 is SGHNT and CDR2 YYREEE (reference sequence). In the original workflow: Variation in CDR3 across clinicopathological groups served as the basis for constructing a distant-metastasis classifier in papillary thyroid cancer. TCRdb redid the clone calls on the PCR reads using MiXCR. The authors' filters were not applied to this entry. The table lists about 18,000 clones, 30% to 40% of them singletons. Treatment of any kind had been given to no patient before thyroid surgery.

The sequence was collected from a female donor with papillary thyroid cancer or a benign thyroid nodule (not recorded which). Some clones in this sample may be carry-over from other donors' samples. The sequenced sample was tumor tissue. This chain joins TRBV5-4 and TRBJ1-2, with TRBD1 identical over 9 bases. For the CDR3, the DNA is TGTGCCAGCAGCCCCCTCCCGGGACAGGGAAGCTACACCTTC. Its protein is CASSPLPGQGSYTF.